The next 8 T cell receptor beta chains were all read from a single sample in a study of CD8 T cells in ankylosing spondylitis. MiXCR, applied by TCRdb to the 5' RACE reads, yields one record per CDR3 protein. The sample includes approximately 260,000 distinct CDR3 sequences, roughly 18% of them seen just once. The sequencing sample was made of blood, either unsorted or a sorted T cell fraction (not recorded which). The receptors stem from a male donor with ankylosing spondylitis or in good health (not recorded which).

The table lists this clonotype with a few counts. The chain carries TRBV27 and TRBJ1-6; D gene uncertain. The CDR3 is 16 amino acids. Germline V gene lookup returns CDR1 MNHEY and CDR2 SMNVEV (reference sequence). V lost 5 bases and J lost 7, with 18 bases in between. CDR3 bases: TGTGCCAGCAGTCCCACTTTGAGCCTGGCGAATTCACCCCTCCACTTT. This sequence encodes CASSPTLSLANSPLHF.

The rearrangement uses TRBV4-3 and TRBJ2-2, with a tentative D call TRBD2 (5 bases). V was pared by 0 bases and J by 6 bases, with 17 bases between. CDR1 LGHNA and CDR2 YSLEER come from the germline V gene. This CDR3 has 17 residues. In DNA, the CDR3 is TGCGCCAGCAGCCAAGACCCTCACCGCACTAGTGCCGGGGAGCTGTTTTTT. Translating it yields CASSQDPHRTSAGELFF.

Written as DNA, the CDR3 is TGTGCCAGCAGCTTCCGGGAATTGGACACTGAAGCTTTCTTT. It translates to CASSFRELDTEAFF. The V call is TRBV7-2, the J call TRBJ1-1, with unresolved D. Between the trimmed V and J ends, which lost 3 bases and 3 bases, there was a span of 11 bases. The CDR3 has 14 amino acids. The germline CDR1 and CDR2 sequences are SGHTA and FQGNSA.

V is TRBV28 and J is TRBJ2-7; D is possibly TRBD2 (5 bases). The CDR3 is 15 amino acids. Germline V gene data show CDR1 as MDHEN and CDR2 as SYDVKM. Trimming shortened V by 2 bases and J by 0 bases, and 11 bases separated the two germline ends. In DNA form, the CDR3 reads TGTGCCAGCAGTTTAATGGTCACTAGCTCCTACGAGCAGTACTTC. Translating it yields CASSLMVTSSYEQYF.

Here the CDR3 reads CASSYGQGQETQYF. CDR3 nucleotides: TGTGCCAGCAGTTACGGACAGGGCCAAGAGACCCAGTACTTC. The chain couples TRBV6-5 to TRBJ2-5; 8 bases are a match to TRBD1. The CDR3 spans 14 residues. Germline V gene lookup returns CDR1 MNHEY and CDR2 SVGAGI. J lost 1 base, V lost 2 bases, and 0 bases had no gene match.

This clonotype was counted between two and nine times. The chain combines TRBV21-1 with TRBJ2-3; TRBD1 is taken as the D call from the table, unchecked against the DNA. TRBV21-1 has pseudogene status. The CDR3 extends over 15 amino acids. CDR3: CASTNRDRETDTQYF. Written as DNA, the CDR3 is TGTGCCAGCACCAACCGGGACAGGGAGACAGATACGCAGTATTTT.

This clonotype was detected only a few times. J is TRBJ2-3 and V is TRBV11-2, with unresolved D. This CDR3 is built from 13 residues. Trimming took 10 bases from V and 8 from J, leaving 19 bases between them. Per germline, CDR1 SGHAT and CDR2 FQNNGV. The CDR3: CAISDGVGGTQYF. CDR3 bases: TGTGCCATCTCGGACGGAGTCGGCGGTACGCAGTATTTT. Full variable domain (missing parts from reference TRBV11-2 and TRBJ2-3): EAGVAQSPRYKIIEKRQSVAFWCNPISGHATLYWYQQILGQGPKLLIQFQNNGVVDDSQLPKDRFSAERLKGVDSTLKIQPAKLEDSAVYLCAISDGVGGTQYFGPGTRLTVL.

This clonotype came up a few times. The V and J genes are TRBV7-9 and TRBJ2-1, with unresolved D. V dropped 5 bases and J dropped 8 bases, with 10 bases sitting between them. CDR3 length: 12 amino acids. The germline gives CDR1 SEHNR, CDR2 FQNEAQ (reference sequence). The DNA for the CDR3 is TGTGCCAGCAGCCCGCTAGGCGATGAGCAGTTCTTC. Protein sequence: CASSPLGDEQFF.